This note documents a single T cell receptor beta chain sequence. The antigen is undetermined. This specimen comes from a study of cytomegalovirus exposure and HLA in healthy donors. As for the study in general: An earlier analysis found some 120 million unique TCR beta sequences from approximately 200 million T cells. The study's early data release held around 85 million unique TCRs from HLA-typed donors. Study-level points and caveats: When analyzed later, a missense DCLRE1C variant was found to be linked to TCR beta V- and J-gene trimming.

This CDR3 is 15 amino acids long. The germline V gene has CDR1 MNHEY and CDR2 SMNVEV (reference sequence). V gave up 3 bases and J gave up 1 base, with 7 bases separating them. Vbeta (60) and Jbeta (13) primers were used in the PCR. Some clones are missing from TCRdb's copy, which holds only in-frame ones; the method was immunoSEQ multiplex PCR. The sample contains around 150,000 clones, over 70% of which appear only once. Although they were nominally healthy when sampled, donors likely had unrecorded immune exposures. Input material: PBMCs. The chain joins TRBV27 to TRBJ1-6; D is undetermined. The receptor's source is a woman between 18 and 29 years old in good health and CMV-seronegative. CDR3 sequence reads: CASSFEESYNSPLHF. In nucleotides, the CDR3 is TGTGCCAGCAGTTTCGAGGAGTCCTATAATTCACCCCTCCACTTT.